One and the same sample provided the 32 T cell receptor beta chains below, sequenced in a study of shared clonotypes between healthy human individuals. Only in-frame clones appear in the TCRdb table, and some are missing; sequencing was by immunoSEQ multiplex PCR. The table records roughly 2,500,000 clones, 90% to 95% of them present only once. The sample comprised naive CD4+ T cells from PBMCs. Specified subset: CD45RA+ positively selected. The receptors derive from a man in his late teens or twenties in good health. Some clones in this sample may be carry-over from other donors' samples.

This clone was counted a single time. An end of the junction differs from the germline gene, which may be a read error. The J gene is TRBJ2-2, the V gene TRBV6-6; D perhaps matches TRBD2 (6 bases). Germline CDR1 and CDR2: MNHNY and SVGAGI (reference sequence). The CDR3 spans 15 residues. The CDR3 DNA is TGTGCCAGCAGTTACAGGCTAGCGAATACCGGGGAGCTGTTTTTT. Encoded protein: CASSYRLANTGELFF.

On this clone: The identical CDR3 is also encoded by other nucleotide sequences in the sample. The chain has TRBV7-2 and TRBJ2-2; D remains ambiguous. The CDR3 has 14 residues. Trimming took 1 base from V and 0 from J, leaving 3 bases between them. Per germline, CDR1 SGHTA and CDR2 FQGNSA. The chain's CDR3 is CASSLVPNTGELFF. CDR3 nucleotides: TGTGCCAGCAGCTTAGTTCCGAACACCGGGGAGCTGTTTTTT. Filled out from reference TRBV7-2 and TRBJ2-2, the complete variable domain reads GAGVSQSPSNKVTEKGKDVELRCDPISGHTALYWYRQSLGQGLEFLIYFQGNSAPDKSGLPSDRFSAERTGGSVSTLTIQRTQQEDSAVYLCASSLVPNTGELFFGEGSRLTVL.

The V call is TRBV4-1, the J call TRBJ2-2, with D maybe TRBD2 (5 bases). V dropped 2 bases and J dropped 2 bases, with 15 bases sitting between them. Per germline, CDR1 MGHRA and CDR2 YSYEKL. The CDR3 loop spans 17 amino acids. The CDR3 protein is CASSQILARGNTGELFF. CDR3 in DNA: TGCGCCAGCAGCCAAATCTTAGCCCGGGGTAACACCGGGGAGCTGTTTTTT.

Comments on this clone: Other DNA sequences of this sample code for an identical CDR3. This sequence joins TRBV18 and TRBJ2-3; 7 nucleotides align to TRBD1. Germline V CDR1 and CDR2: KGHSH, LQKENI. This CDR3 region has 15 residues. The trim removed 3 bases at V and 1 base at J, leaving 4 bases unmatched. Here the CDR3 reads CASSPPGTGTDTQYF. The CDR3, as DNA: TGTGCCAGCTCACCCCCAGGGACAGGCACAGATACGCAGTATTTT.

V is TRBV20-1 and J is TRBJ1-1; D is unresolved. The CDR3 loop spans 10 amino acids. The germline V and J ends were trimmed by 4 bases and 6 bases, with 6 bases remaining between them. The germline gives CDR1 DFQATT, CDR2 SNEGSKA (reference sequence). CDR3: CSAIPAEAFF. CDR3 DNA: TGCAGTGCTATTCCGGCTGAAGCTTTCTTT.

This clone was found a few times. This rearrangement joins TRBV7-2 to TRBJ1-1; D might be TRBD1 (6 bases). Trimming cost V 3 bases and J 0 bases, with 11 bases left between them. Germline V gene data show CDR1 as SGHTA and CDR2 as FQGNSA. The CDR3 runs to 15 residues. CDR3 amino acids: CASSFQGIMNTEAFF. The DNA of the CDR3 is TGTGCCAGCAGCTTCCAGGGGATCATGAACACTGAAGCTTTCTTT.

The V gene is TRBV27, the J gene TRBJ1-1, with D hard to call. The germline V and J ends were trimmed by 3 bases and 1 base, with 6 bases remaining between them. The CDR3 consists of 13 residues. The germline CDR1 and CDR2 sequences are MNHEY and SMNVEV (reference sequence). The CDR3 DNA follows: TGTGCCAGCAGTTTTACCCAGAACACTGAAGCTTTCTTT. This translates into CASSFTQNTEAFF.

The chain links TRBV18 to TRBJ2-7; D is possibly TRBD1 (5 bases). CDR1 KGHSH and CDR2 LQKENI come from the germline V gene. Trimming took 3 bases from V and 6 from J, leaving 12 bases between them. The CDR3 length is 13 residues. The chain's CDR3 is CASSPGRASEQYF. CDR3 bases: TGTGCCAGCTCACCCGGCAGGGCCAGCGAGCAGTACTTC.

The gene calls are TRBV27 and TRBJ1-1, with 7 bases matching TRBD1. V lost 7 bases to trimming and J lost 0 bases; unmatched junction nucleotides: 17. CDR1 and CDR2 (germline): MNHEY, SMNVEV (reference sequence). The length of the CDR3 is 18 residues. The CDR3 sequence is CASTGSDWAGGMNTEAFF. CDR3 nucleotides: TGTGCCAGCACAGGTTCGGATTGGGCAGGGGGAATGAACACTGAAGCTTTCTTT.

V usage is TRBV5-4 and J usage is TRBJ2-1; 11 bases match TRBD1. The germline V gene encodes CDR1 SGHNT and CDR2 YYREEE (reference sequence). The ends lost 4 bases at V and 9 bases at J; junction bases unmatched: 3. The CDR3 spans 13 residues. The chain's CDR3 is CASSVGQGAEQFF. In DNA form, the CDR3 reads TGTGCCAGCAGCGTCGGACAGGGGGCTGAGCAGTTCTTC.

This clone turned up a few times. The rearrangement links TRBV15 to TRBJ1-1; 7 bases map to TRBD1. This CDR3 is 15 amino acids long. The germline V gene encodes CDR1 LNHNV and CDR2 YYDKDF (reference sequence). Trimming took 2 bases from V and 4 from J; bases not matched to a gene: 7. The DNA for the CDR3 is TGTGCCACCAGCAGATTCAAGACAGGGCTCACTGAAGCTTTCTTT. It translates to CATSRFKTGLTEAFF. Based on the CDR3 plus reference TRBV15 and TRBJ1-1, the full variable domain is DAMVIQNPRYQVTQFGKPVTLSCSQTLNHNVMYWYQQKSSQAPKLLFHYYDKDFNNEADTPDNFQSRRPNTSFCFLDIRSPGLGDTAMYLCATSRFKTGLTEAFFGQGTRLTVV.

The chain is built from TRBV28 and TRBJ1-5; unclear D gene. The germline V gene encodes CDR1 MDHEN and CDR2 SYDVKM. The V and J ends lost 3 bases and 6 bases respectively, with 12 bases between them. There are 14 residues in the CDR3. The CDR3 DNA is TGTGCCAGCAGTTTTATGGGTGATAGTCAGCCCCAGCATTTT. This encodes CASSFMGDSQPQHF.

This chain uses TRBV7-2 with TRBJ2-7; D remains unclear. Germline V gene data show CDR1 as SGHTA and CDR2 as FQGNSA. V was shortened by 1 base and J by 6 bases, with 13 bases between the two germline ends. The CDR3 runs 14 residues. The CDR3 DNA reads as TGTGCCAGCAGCTTAGTTATGGGTAGAGGCGAGCAGTACTTC. It translates to CASSLVMGRGEQYF.

The chain joins TRBV27 to TRBJ2-7, with D possibly TRBD1 on 6 matching bases. CDR1 and CDR2 (germline): MNHEY, SMNVEV (reference sequence). With 2 bases removed from V and 5 bases from J, the gap between germline ends came to 16 bases. This CDR3 region has 15 residues. CDR3 DNA sequence: TGTGCCAGCAGTTTACCAGGGGCAGGGTTCAACGAGCAGTACTTC. Protein: CASSLPGAGFNEQYF.

The chain uses TRBV5-1 and TRBJ1-3; weak D call: TRBD1 (6 bases). CDR3 length: 18 residues. Germline V lookup: CDR1 SGHRS, CDR2 YFSETQ. Trimming cost V 4 bases and J 0 bases, with 20 bases left between them. CDR3 bases: TGCGCCAGCAGCCCCACCCTGACAGGTCTCCGCTCTGGAAACACCATATATTTT. As protein: CASSPTLTGLRSGNTIYF.

Concerning this clone itself: This specimen includes other DNA sequences encoding the same CDR3. The chain couples TRBV30 to TRBJ2-5; no clear D. Trimming left V 0 bases short and J 3 bases short, with 5 bases between. The CDR3 runs to 12 residues. The germline gives CDR1 GTSNPN, CDR2 SVGIG (reference sequence). DNA for the CDR3: TGTGCCTGGAGTGTAGGCAAAGAGACCCAGTACTTC. This codes for CAWSVGKETQYF.

The chain uses TRBV30 and TRBJ2-6; D perhaps matches TRBD2 (6 bases). V was shortened by 8 bases and J by 2 bases, with 13 bases between the two germline ends. This CDR3 contains 14 residues. The germline gives CDR1 GTSNPN, CDR2 SVGIG (reference sequence). For the CDR3, the DNA is TGTGCCCGGGGAGGCGGTACTGGGGCCAACGTCCTGACTTTC. Its protein product is CARGGGTGANVLTF.

The chain recombines TRBV6-1 with TRBJ1-5; 12 bases line up with TRBD1. The CDR3 loop spans 17 amino acids. The J segment lost 0 bases and the V segment lost 4 bases, leaving 4 bases of the junction unmatched. Germline V gene sequence: CDR1 MNHNS, CDR2 SASEGT. Here the CDR3 reads CASSGDRGLNSNQPQHF. CDR3 nucleotide sequence: TGTGCCAGCAGTGGGGACAGGGGGCTAAATAGCAATCAGCCCCAGCATTTT.

The chain is built from TRBV5-1 and TRBJ1-2, with D unresolved. The CDR3 length is 15 residues. V shed 1 base and J shed 4 bases, with 14 bases lying between them. CDR1 is SGHRS, CDR2 YFSETQ, per germline. The CDR3 loop reads CASSLNSGEFYGYTF. The CDR3 coding sequence is TGCGCCAGCAGCTTGAACTCAGGAGAGTTCTATGGCTACACCTTC.

For this clone: Other DNA variants within this sample encode the same CDR3. The chain employs TRBV9 and TRBJ2-3; D gene uncertain. CDR1 SGDLS and CDR2 YYNGEE come from the germline V gene. This CDR3 contains 13 residues. Trimming took off 0 bases at V and 6 bases at J, with 8 bases between the two ends. The CDR3 region has the DNA TGTGCCAGCAGCGTAGGGATGGCGGATACGCAGTATTTT. It specifies CASSVGMADTQYF.

The chain employs TRBV7-9 and TRBJ2-7; possibly TRBD2 for D (7 bases). CDR1 and CDR2 (germline): SEHNR, FQNEAQ (reference sequence). The V and J ends lost 6 bases and 5 bases respectively, with 14 bases between them. This CDR3 is built from 13 residues. CDR3 nucleotides: TGTGCCAGCAGTTCCAGGGGAGGGGACGAGCAGTACTTC. Translated: CASSSRGGDEQYF.

This chain connects TRBV19 to TRBJ1-1; a possible D gene is TRBD1 (6 bases). Germline CDR1 and CDR2: LNHDA and SQIVND (reference sequence). Trimming took 7 bases from V and 7 from J, leaving 25 bases between them. The CDR3 spans 16 residues. The CDR3 reads CASTDRGTGGRSEAFF. CDR3 nucleotide sequence: TGTGCCAGTACCGATAGGGGGACCGGGGGCAGAAGTGAAGCTTTCTTT.

This chain connects TRBV6-1 to TRBJ1-2; D gene uncertain. V was shortened by 1 base and J by 2 bases, with 11 bases between the two germline ends. Germline V gene lookup returns CDR1 MNHNS and CDR2 SASEGT. The CDR3 totals 15 residues. The CDR3 sequence is CASSEGYFINYGYTF. The DNA for the CDR3 is TGTGCCAGCAGTGAAGGCTATTTTATCAACTATGGCTACACCTTC.

V is TRBV12-5 and J is TRBJ2-3; 9 nucleotides match TRBD1. The junction had 11 bases not matched to a gene; V was cut back by 7 bases and J by 6 bases. Germline values: CDR1 LGHNT, CDR2 FRNRAP. The CDR3 is made up of 15 amino acids. CDR3 sequence reads: CASAPGGTGRDTQYF. CDR3 nucleotides: TGTGCTAGTGCCCCCGGGGGGACAGGGAGGGATACGCAGTATTTT.

The chain couples TRBV7-3 to TRBJ2-7; 10 bases align to TRBD1. This CDR3 spans 14 amino acids. Unmatched junction bases numbered 5, after V lost 5 bases and J lost 4 bases. Germline-derived CDR1 and CDR2 are SGHTA and FQGTGA. CDR3 region: CASSRTGGGYEQYF. CDR3 bases: TGTGCCAGCAGCCGGACAGGGGGTGGGTACGAGCAGTACTTC.

The CDR3 DNA is TGTGCCAGCACCTGGGGGGGGCAGTCCTACAATGAGCAGTTCTTC. It codes for CASTWGGQSYNEQFF. The chain has TRBV27 and TRBJ2-1, with D possibly being TRBD2 (7 bases). CDR3 length: 15 residues. The V end was cut by 7 bases, the J end by 1 base, with 14 bases between. Germline CDR1 MNHEY, CDR2 SMNVEV (reference sequence).

The chain couples TRBV30 to TRBJ1-5; 7 nucleotides align to TRBD1. The CDR3 has 19 amino acids. The junction had 21 bases not matched to a gene; V was cut back by 5 bases and J by 2 bases. Germline V lookup: CDR1 GTSNPN, CDR2 SVGIG (reference sequence). This CDR3 is CAWSKLRGRGRLGNQPQHF. The CDR3 bases are TGTGCCTGGTCCAAACTTAGGGGGCGAGGTCGGTTGGGCAATCAGCCCCAGCATTTT.

This rearrangement joins TRBV7-2 to TRBJ2-5; 14 bases match TRBD2. This CDR3 is built from 19 residues. The V gene's germline CDR1 is SGHTA and CDR2 FQGNSA. V trimming: 4 bases; J trimming: 5 bases; junction bases outside the gene matches: 15. For the CDR3, the DNA is TGTGCCAGCAGCTCCGGACTAGCGGGAGGTCAGAGGGGTCGCGAGACCCAGTACTTC. This codes for CASSSGLAGGQRGRETQYF.

This chain joins TRBV28 and TRBJ1-6, with 10 bases identical to TRBD1. The CDR3 is 14 amino acids. Germline values: CDR1 MDHEN, CDR2 SYDVKM. The junction had 7 bases not matched to a gene; V was cut back by 7 bases and J by 10 bases. CDR3 protein: CASTRDRGSSPLHF. The CDR3 nucleotides are TGTGCCAGCACCAGGGACAGGGGCAGCTCACCCCTCCACTTT.

The chain is built from TRBV28 and TRBJ1-5; 8 bases agree with TRBD1. This CDR3 has 13 residues. Germline CDR1 is MDHEN and CDR2 is SYDVKM. With 7 bases clipped from V and 11 bases from J, the junction kept 10 bases outside the gene matches. CDR3 in amino acids: CASTDRAPRSQHF. The DNA of the CDR3 is TGTGCCAGCACGGACAGGGCCCCTAGGTCCCAGCATTTT. The whole variable domain, filled in from reference TRBV28 and TRBJ1-5, reads DVKVTQSSRYLVKRTGEKVFLECVQDMDHENMFWYRQDPGLGLRLIYFSYDVKMKEKGDIPEGYSVSREKKERFSLILESASTNQTSMYLCASTDRAPRSQHFGDGTRLSIL.

This sequence joins TRBV29-1 and TRBJ2-3, with TRBD2 identical over 14 bases. V lost 7 bases to trimming and J lost 5 bases; unmatched junction nucleotides: 8. There are 15 residues in the CDR3. Germline V gene data show CDR1 as SQVTM and CDR2 as ANQGSEA. The CDR3 sequence: CSGRIGTSGRDTQYF. CDR3 in DNA: TGCAGCGGCCGGATAGGGACTAGCGGGAGAGATACGCAGTATTTT.

The chain carries TRBV5-4 and TRBJ2-7; D remains ambiguous. Looked up from germline, CDR1 is SGHNT and CDR2 is YYREEE (reference sequence). The V end lost 0 bases, the J end lost 3 bases, and 7 bases lay between the germline ends. CDR3 length: 13 amino acids. The CDR3: CASSLVNSYEQYF. As DNA, the CDR3 is TGTGCCAGCAGCTTGGTTAATAGCTACGAGCAGTACTTC.